This entry describes one T cell receptor beta chain. What antigen it recognizes has not been identified. No base quality values were provided; no much bigger clone lies one nucleotide off. Collaborating institutions collected whole blood in K2EDTA tubes following their own protocols. For TCRbeta analysis, collaborator samples were shipped as frozen whole blood, as isolated PBMCs, or as DNA extracted from either sample type. TCRbeta CDR3 regions were amplified from genomic DNA by means of the immunoSEQ Assay, a bias-controlled multiplex PCR. In the source study's methods: The number of nucleated cells in each sample was estimated by amplification of reference gene primers within the assay. Sequence reads were collapsed and filtered to measure the absolute abundance of every unique TCRbeta CDR3 rearrangement. For each sample, productive Simpson clonality was calculated as the square root of Simpson's diversity index over productive rearrangements. Entries here come from immuneACCESS through TCRdb and include only in-frame sequences with V and J called. Some clones fail to appear in such tables; in the studies checked, an unresolved V gene covers under half of the shortfall, and the cause of the remainder is unknown. That table furnishes V, J and clone size, whereas the DNA furnished D and trimming. The sample data list about 110,000 clones, and approximately 80% of these were observed just once. In total, the top ten clones hold just over 15% of the sample.

This entry belongs to a study of blood T cell repertoires in COVID-19 (dated by TCRdb to about 2020). General notes on the study: Samples covering the acute and convalescent phases of COVID-19 were provided by collaborators in the United States, Italy and Spain. Where available, HLA class I and class II types were taken from metadata supplied by the sample provider and were not determined by assay-based typing. The sample metadata nearly always contained a de-identified subject ID, COVID-19 status, age in years and sex. The prospective study material was composed of cDNA or gDNA derived from T cells, B-cell-depleted T cells, or PBMCs. The repertoires were made available in a free public database intended to serve as a resource for research on the immune response to SARS-CoV-2. The samples were drawn from the first 160 participants of the ongoing ImmuneRACE study and from under 1,500 subjects provided by 6 global collaborators. Subjects who had been exposed to COVID-19, were actively infected with it, or had recovered from it provided the deeply sampled blood TCRbeta repertoires that made up the dataset.

The research as a whole found: How much clinical and demographic metadata was included differed by source and by participant, and the metadata was provided uncurated.

The TCR sequence derives from a woman of 80 years or more with acute or convalescent COVID-19. Sequencing was carried out using peripheral blood.

The DNA sequence is TGTGCCAGCAGTAGGGGCAGCCGACGCGCTGGCGCAGATACGCAGTATTTT. This translates into CASSRGSRRAGADTQYF. This chain is built from TRBV27 and TRBJ2-3, and the D gene may be TRBD1, 5 bases matching. The CDR3 runs 17 residues from the cysteine to the phenylalanine. The sequence is cut down to CDR3 DNA, 51 bases in frame from base 1. CDR1 and CDR2 were assigned from the germline V gene (reference sequence) as MNHEY and SMNVEV. Deletion took 5 bases off V and 4 bases off J, with a span of 22 bases between the germline ends.